A selection of T cell receptor beta chains follows, all from one sample in a study of T-cell reconstitution after alpha-beta-depleted transplantation in children. TCRdb used MiXCR to reprocess the PCR reads, holding one entry per CDR3 protein. The sample has some 600,000 distinct CDR3 sequences, approximately 16% seen once. Sequenced material: PBMCs from the stem cell graft donor, taken from the stem cell graft. The receptors here all came from a human donor who donated a stem cell graft to a child with acute myeloid leukemia. Both conserved end residues are part of each CDR3. A D gene is named only where the DNA matches it firmly. Only some rows state a clone size, as once, few, many or a class for expanded clones.

>.|.|TRBJ2-3|TRBV7-2
TGTGCCAGCAGCTTAGATGGGGGCGAGACAGATACGCAGTATTTT
CASSLDGGETDTQYF
>few|TRBD1|TRBJ1-1|TRBV7-2
TGTGCCAGCAGACCTACCGCTGTGACAGGGAAGGGGGAAAACACTGAAGCTTTCTTT
CASRPTAVTGKGENTEAFF
>.|TRBD2|TRBJ2-7|TRBV7-2
TGTGCCAGCAGCTTAGGGGGGGGACCTACCTACGAGCAGTACTTC
CASSLGGGPTYEQYF
>.|.|TRBJ2-1|TRBV27
TGTGCCAGCAGTTTACTCTCATCCCCGGGACGGACTAATGAGCAGTTCTTC
CASSLLSSPGRTNEQFF
>many|TRBD2|TRBJ2-7|TRBV6-5
TGTGCCAGCAGTTACGGACTAGCGGGGATCTCCTACGAGCAGTACTTC
CASSYGLAGISYEQYF
>.|.|TRBJ1-1|TRBV7-2
TGTGCCAGCAGCTTAACGTGGGCGGGCGACACTGAAGCTTTCTTT
CASSLTWAGDTEAFF
>.|.|TRBJ2-3|TRBV7-8
TGTGCCAGCAGCTTATCGGCAGGAGGTGGGACCCATACGCAGTATTTT
CASSLSAGGGTHTQYF
>many|.|TRBJ2-3|TRBV7-2
TGTGCCAGCAGCCTAGGGACAACCACAGATACGCAGTATTTT
CASSLGTTTDTQYF
>many|.|TRBJ2-4|TRBV20-1
TGCAGTGCTAGAAAAACAGCCTCTGGGACAGCCAAAAACATTCAGTACTTC
CSARKTASGTAKNIQYF
>.|.|TRBJ2-3|TRBV4-3
TGCGCCAGCAGCCAAGATCCCCCCCAGGTCGGGTATACGCAGTATTTT
CASSQDPPQVGYTQYF
>few|.|TRBJ1-1|TRBV14
TGTGCCAGCAGCCAAGATCTTAATAACATCCCCTTGAACACTGAAGCTTTCTTT
CASSQDLNNIPLNTEAFF
>many|.|TRBJ1-1|TRBV25-1
TGTGCCAGCAGTGACTCGGGGGCAACTGAAGCTTTCTTT
CASSDSGATEAFF
>many|TRBD1|TRBJ1-1|TRBV29-1
TGCAGCGTCCCCCCCACAGGGGGCAAGGCTGAAGCTTTCTTT
CSVPPTGGKAEAFF
>many|.|TRBJ2-5|TRBV29-1
TGCAGCGTTGGATTCTCAGCGCGGAGCCAAGAGACCCAGTACTTC
CSVGFSARSQETQYF
>.|.|TRBJ2-5|TRBV5-1
TGCGCCAGCAGCGTTATGGGTACCAAAGAGACCCAGTACTTC
CASSVMGTKETQYF
>many|.|TRBJ1-1|TRBV6-6
TGTGCCAGCCTAAAGGGGGACCAACCTGAAGCTTTCTTT
CASLKGDQPEAFF
>few|TRBD2|TRBJ2-2|TRBV5-1
TGCGCCAGCAGTCCGGGGGGTTCGAACACCGGGGAGCTGTTTTTT
CASSPGGSNTGELFF
>many|.|TRBJ1-1|TRBV30
TGTGCCTGGAGTGTATACAGGACCGAAGCTTTCTTT
CAWSVYRTEAFF
>few|.|TRBJ1-1|TRBV28
TGTGCCAGCAGTAGCCCCGGGACTACCCCTACGAACACTGAAGCTTTCTTT
CASSSPGTTPTNTEAFF
>many|.|TRBJ1-1|TRBV20-1
TGCAGTGCTAGAGATCGGGGGGGGAAGGGGCCCAACACTGAAGCTTTCTTT
CSARDRGGKGPNTEAFF
>.|.|TRBJ2-1|TRBV28
TGTGCCAGCAGAGGTCTATCGGGTCCTAATGAGCAGTTCTTC
CASRGLSGPNEQFF
>.|.|TRBJ2-3|TRBV30
TGTGCCTGGAGGTATGGGAGAACAGATACGCAGTATTTT
CAWRYGRTDTQYF
>many|TRBD2|TRBJ2-7|TRBV7-9
TGCGCCAGCAGCTTGACCGGGGGGGCCTACGAGCAGTACTTC
CASSLTGGAYEQYF
>few|TRBD1|TRBJ1-5|TRBV27
TGTGCCAGCAGTCCGGGGACAGGGGGCGGCAATCAGCCCCAGCATTTT
CASSPGTGGGNQPQHF
>.|.|TRBJ2-5|TRBV13
TGTGCCAGCAGCTCCCGATCGGAGGGGGAGGAGACCCAGTACTTC
CASSSRSEGEETQYF